This T cell receptor (beta chain) derives from a study of CD8 T cells in ankylosing spondylitis. As for this clonotype: Its antigen is unknown.

The authors made TCR beta libraries by quantitative 5'-RACE with molecular barcodes. MiXCR, applied by TCRdb to the 5' RACE reads, yields one record per CDR3 protein. The top ten clones hold roughly 4.5% of a sample with 150,000 to 200,000 distinct CDR3 sequences, 15% to 20% of them seen once. Study-wide findings and caveats: A subset of motif variants has previously been described in the synovial fluid and blood of reactive arthritis. Reportedly, disease-linked clones are significantly enriched in ankylosing spondylitis patients' matched synovial fluid.

The sequence was collected from a male donor between 5 and 29 years old with ankylosing spondylitis or in good health (not recorded which). Sample: blood, either unsorted or a sorted T cell fraction (not recorded which).

The CDR3 DNA sequence: TGTGCCAGCAGCCATTCCAATGAGCAGTTCTTC. Its translation: CASSHSNEQFF. The chain recombines TRBV4-2 with TRBJ2-1; D gene uncertain. V was shortened by 3 bases and J by 6 bases, with 3 bases between the two germline ends. The CDR3 length is 11 residues. Germline loops: CDR1 LGHNA, CDR2 YNFKEQ.